The rows below give T cell receptor beta chains drawn from one sample of a study of blood T cell repertoires in COVID-19. Sequencing was performed with immunoSEQ multiplex PCR; in TCRdb, only in-frame clones are kept and a portion is missing. In the table there are around 160,000 clones, roughly nine tenths of which are singletons. The material sequenced was peripheral blood. These receptor sequences come from a man in his late teens or twenties with COVID-19, enrolled during active disease. The CDR3 runs from the conserved cysteine through the conserved F or W. Fields, in order: V gene, D gene, J gene, CDR3 protein. D genes are given only for firm matches.

V: TRBV9; D: -; J: TRBJ1-4; CDR3: CASSARTEATNEKLFF
V: TRBV28; D: TRBD2; J: TRBJ2-2; CDR3: CASSFAGVTGELFF
V: TRBV2; D: TRBD2; J: TRBJ2-1; CDR3: CASSRTSGRFSGEQFF
V: TRBV4-3; D: -; J: TRBJ1-2; CDR3: CASSQEGQGGGYTF
V: TRBV29-1; D: TRBD1; J: TRBJ2-7; CDR3: CSVSGQGYEQYF
V: TRBV5-6; D: TRBD2; J: TRBJ2-1; CDR3: CASSLELAGFDEQFF
V: TRBV7-9; D: -; J: TRBJ1-2; CDR3: CASSPQGPYGYTF
V: TRBV6-5; D: TRBD2; J: TRBJ2-7; CDR3: CASSYAGAYEQYF
V: TRBV6-5; D: TRBD2; J: TRBJ2-2; CDR3: CASRRLAGNTGELFF
V: TRBV27; D: -; J: TRBJ2-2; CDR3: CASTSGEAGELFF
V: TRBV6-1; D: TRBD1; J: TRBJ1-5; CDR3: CASSDTTGGNQPQHF
V: TRBV6-2/TRBV6-3; D: TRBD2; J: TRBJ2-7; CDR3: CASSLGLGDEQYF
V: TRBV27; D: -; J: TRBJ2-1; CDR3: CASSFRSDLAGRHEQFF
V: TRBV5-6; D: -; J: TRBJ2-5; CDR3: CASSFSAPDGAQYF
V: TRBV5-1; D: TRBD2; J: TRBJ2-5; CDR3: CASSFSSGSVETQYF
V: TRBV7-2; D: -; J: TRBJ1-6; CDR3: CASTSSGSGSSPLHF
V: TRBV18; D: TRBD1; J: TRBJ2-3; CDR3: CASSRDRVSTDTQYF
V: TRBV20-1; D: -; J: TRBJ2-2; CDR3: CSAPGAGELFF
V: TRBV2; D: -; J: TRBJ2-3; CDR3: CASTGLRDFSTDTQYF
V: TRBV11-3; D: -; J: TRBJ1-1; CDR3: CASSPTAENTEAFF
V: TRBV11-2; D: TRBD2; J: TRBJ2-2; CDR3: CASSLDASASGRAPGELFF
V: TRBV27; D: TRBD1; J: TRBJ1-6; CDR3: CASSRTGVSPLHF
V: TRBV12-3/TRBV12-4; D: -; J: TRBJ2-1; CDR3: CASSYPPANEQFF
V: TRBV4-3; D: TRBD2; J: TRBJ2-3; CDR3: CASSQVGGRGTDTQYF
V: TRBV28; D: -; J: TRBJ2-3; CDR3: CASRGGVSTDTQYF
V: TRBV12-3/TRBV12-4; D: TRBD2; J: TRBJ2-1; CDR3: CASLGGAFNEQFF
V: TRBV7-9; D: TRBD1; J: TRBJ1-6; CDR3: CASSLVGTGVSPLHF
V: TRBV18; D: TRBD1; J: TRBJ2-1; CDR3: CASSPGDSFYNEQFF
V: TRBV5-1; D: TRBD1; J: TRBJ2-1; CDR3: CASSLDGTGYWNEQFF
V: TRBV14; D: -; J: TRBJ1-4; CDR3: CASSPSAGGQGKLFF
V: TRBV7-9; D: TRBD1; J: TRBJ2-3; CDR3: CASSLVLTGVTDTQYF
V: TRBV30; D: TRBD1; J: TRBJ1-5; CDR3: CAWSENRGRDSNQPQHF
V: TRBV12-3/TRBV12-4; D: -; J: TRBJ1-2; CDR3: CASSFSVDSYTF
V: TRBV7-3; D: -; J: TRBJ2-5; CDR3: CASSLTRSSETQYF
V: TRBV6-5; D: TRBD2; J: TRBJ2-7; CDR3: CASSYTRLAEFYEQYF
V: TRBV6-2/TRBV6-3; D: TRBD1; J: TRBJ2-1; CDR3: CASSRTGGYNEQFF
V: TRBV19; D: TRBD1; J: TRBJ1-5; CDR3: CASTRNTGGEVSSNQPQHF
V: TRBV2; D: TRBD1; J: TRBJ2-7; CDR3: CASSETGGSYEQYF
V: TRBV5-4; D: -; J: TRBJ2-3; CDR3: CASSGLWDLSDTQYF
V: TRBV28; D: -; J: TRBJ2-2; CDR3: CASSLIASNTGELFF
V: TRBV19; D: -; J: TRBJ1-4; CDR3: CASSPTATNEKLFF
V: TRBV7-2; D: TRBD2; J: TRBJ2-2; CDR3: CASSLVAGDTGELFF
V: TRBV28; D: -; J: TRBJ2-3; CDR3: CASSITRDTQYF
V: TRBV5-4; D: -; J: TRBJ2-7; CDR3: CASSVRARSSYEQYF
V: TRBV6-5; D: -; J: TRBJ2-1; CDR3: CASSIGGEQFF